The 28 T cell receptor beta chains presented below share a single source sample, sequenced in a study of identical twins. TCRdb analysed the 5' RACE reads with MiXCR anew, one entry per CDR3 protein. The sample holds a few hundred thousand distinct CDR3 sequences, over 8.5% seen once. A further study also used this sample, focusing on yellow fever vaccine responses in identical twins.

The sample taken for sequencing was PBMCs. The receptors were gathered from a woman aged 18 to 35 in good health.

The chain links TRBV10-3 to TRBJ2-7; 7 bases agree with TRBD1. Germline CDR1 is ENHRY and CDR2 is SYGVKD. Losses at the gene ends were 3 bases for V and 2 bases for J; bases not matched to a gene: 4. The CDR3 has 14 amino acids. The chain's CDR3 is CAISEPGTAYEQYF. Here the CDR3 DNA reads TGTGCCATCAGTGAACCCGGGACAGCCTACGAGCAGTACTTC.

This clonotype has a count of ten or more. The chain has TRBV6-2 or TRBV6-3 and TRBJ2-3, with 10 positions matching TRBD1. V trimming: 6 bases; J trimming: 1 base; junction bases outside the gene matches: 7. This CDR3 has 16 residues. Germline lookup yields CDR1 MNHEY and CDR2 SVGEGT. CDR3 loop: CASRPGQGIRTDTQYF. The CDR3, as DNA: TGTGCCAGCAGACCGGGACAGGGGATCCGCACAGATACGCAGTATTTT.

There are many counts of this clonotype. This chain joins TRBV6-4 and TRBJ2-7; TRBD1 matches 9 bases. Trimming cost V 0 bases and J 4 bases; bases outside gene matches: 10. Germline V lookup: CDR1 MRHNA, CDR2 SNTAGT. The CDR3 totals 17 residues. CDR3 DNA: TGTGCCAGCAGTGACTCTCCCGAGGACAGGGGTCTGTACGAGCAGTACTTC. It encodes CASSDSPEDRGLYEQYF.

The chain employs TRBV6-1 and TRBJ2-7; 10 bases are a match to TRBD2. Per the germline V gene, CDR1 is MNHNS and CDR2 is SASEGT. V gave up 10 bases and J gave up 3 bases; unmatched junction bases: 15. This CDR3 contains 16 residues. This CDR3 reads CATLGGTSGDLYEQYF. In DNA, the CDR3 is TGTGCCACCTTAGGGGGAACTAGCGGGGACCTCTACGAGCAGTACTTC.

The rearrangement uses TRBV29-1 and TRBJ1-1; D is ambiguous. V shed 7 bases and J shed 8 bases, with 17 bases lying between them. Germline V gene lookup returns CDR1 SQVTM and CDR2 ANQGSEA. CDR3 length: 12 residues. The CDR3 loop is CSALRTEEEAFF. CDR3 in DNA: TGCAGCGCCCTCCGTACCGAAGAGGAAGCTTTCTTT.

This CDR3 is CASSFAGGTYEQYF. The CDR3, as DNA: TGTGCCAGCAGCTTCGCGGGAGGGACCTACGAGCAGTACTTC. The chain links TRBV11-2 to TRBJ2-7, with 9 bases aligning to TRBD2. The CDR3 has 14 amino acids. CDR1 SGHAT and CDR2 FQNNGV come from the germline V gene. J gave up 2 bases and V 3 bases, and 2 bases lay outside the gene matches.

This clonotype was seen at least ten times. The gene calls are TRBV2 and TRBJ2-5, with 10 positions matching TRBD1. V lost 6 bases, J lost 6 bases, and 7 bases stayed unmatched. Germline CDR1 reads SNHLY; CDR2 reads FYNNEI. The CDR3 has 14 amino acids. This chain's CDR3 is CASRGTGVGQTQYF. The CDR3 DNA reads TGTGCCAGCAGGGGGACAGGGGTCGGCCAGACCCAGTACTTC. The whole variable domain, remainder taken from reference TRBV2 and TRBJ2-5, is EPEVTQTPSHQVTQMGQEVILRCVPISNHLYFYWYRQILGQKVEFLVSFYNNEISEKSEIFDDQFSVERPDGSNFTLKIRSTKLEDSAMYFCASRGTGVGQTQYFGPGTRLLVL.

This clonotype was counted at least ten times. The genes are TRBV12-3 or TRBV12-4 and TRBJ2-5, with TRBD1 matching over 8 bases. The CDR3 is 16 residues long. The junction had 9 bases not matched to a gene; V was cut back by 3 bases and J by 3 bases. The CDR3 bases are TGTGCCAGCAGTTTTCTCACTGGACAGGGCAAAGAGACCCAGTACTTC. Translated: CASSFLTGQGKETQYF.

This clonotype showed up many times. This chain joins TRBV7-2 and TRBJ1-2; no firm D call. The CDR3 consists of 15 residues. Per germline, CDR1 SGHTA and CDR2 FQGNSA. Trimming pared 1 base from V and 4 bases from J, leaving 13 bases between. CDR3 nucleotides: TGTGCCAGCAGCTTAGGTCGTGGACGCAGCTATGGCTACACCTTC. As protein: CASSLGRGRSYGYTF.

The chain joins TRBV2 to TRBJ2-3; D might be TRBD2 (6 bases). The CDR3 covers 16 residues. From germline, CDR1 is SNHLY and CDR2 FYNNEI. Trimming took off 3 bases at V and 3 bases at J, with 16 bases between the two ends. CDR3 DNA: TGTGCCAGCAGTGAGTTGTGGGGGGATCCGACAGATACGCAGTATTTT. This sequence encodes CASSELWGDPTDTQYF.

The table lists this clonotype with a few counts. This rearrangement joins TRBV6-5 to TRBJ2-1, with D unresolved. Germline V CDR1 and CDR2: MNHEY, SVGAGI. Trimming removed 2 bases at V and 1 base at J, with 12 bases between. There are 16 residues in the CDR3. The CDR3 DNA follows: TGTGCCAGCAGTTACGGCAGCAGAGGATCCTACAATGAGCAGTTCTTC. It is translated as CASSYGSRGSYNEQFF.

This clonotype was counted only a few times. The chain links TRBV7-2 to TRBJ2-1; 14 bases are a match to TRBD2. Germline assignment: CDR1 SGHTA and CDR2 FQGNSA. This CDR3 region has 16 residues. The trim removed 2 bases at V and 8 bases at J, leaving 5 bases unmatched. CDR3 amino acids: CASSLWGLAGADEQFF. The CDR3 coding sequence is TGTGCCAGCAGCTTATGGGGACTAGCGGGAGCGGATGAGCAGTTCTTC.

The chain employs TRBV27 and TRBJ2-7; TRBD2 matches 8 bases. Germline loops: CDR1 MNHEY, CDR2 SMNVEV (reference sequence). J gave up 1 base and V 5 bases, and 10 bases lay outside the gene matches. CDR3 size: 16 residues. The CDR3, as DNA: TGTGCCAGCAGTAAATTAGTCGGGAGGGAATCCTACGAGCAGTACTTC. Protein product: CASSKLVGRESYEQYF.

There are many counts of this clonotype. J is TRBJ2-6 and V is TRBV6-2 or TRBV6-3; D is perhaps TRBD1 (8 bases). Germline-derived CDR1 and CDR2 are MNHEY and SVGEGT. Trimming pared 6 bases from V and 11 bases from J, leaving 17 bases between. The CDR3 consists of 14 residues. The CDR3 loop reads CASSRTGREDVLTF. The CDR3 DNA follows: TGTGCCAGCAGCCGGACAGGGAGGGAGGACGTCCTGACTTTC.

The chain links TRBV6-1 to TRBJ2-3; TRBD2 agrees at 8 bases. Germline loops: CDR1 MNHNS, CDR2 SASEGT. V lost 2 bases to trimming and J lost 0 bases; unmatched junction nucleotides: 4. CDR3 size: 16 residues. CDR3 DNA sequence: TGTGCCAGCAGTGAACTACGGGGGGGGAGCACAGATACGCAGTATTTT. Residues: CASSELRGGSTDTQYF.

This clonotype appeared a few times. V usage is TRBV29-1 and J usage is TRBJ2-5; 8 nucleotides match TRBD1. In germline, CDR1 is SQVTM, CDR2 ANQGSEA. CDR3 length equals 13 residues. The V segment lost 7 bases and the J segment 2 bases; nucleotides outside the gene matches: 6. For the CDR3, the DNA is TGCAGCGCAGGGGGCGGATTACAAGAGACCCAGTACTTC. Translating it yields CSAGGGLQETQYF.

This clonotype showed up many times. The chain has TRBV3-1 and TRBJ2-7, with 8 bases lining up with TRBD1. V trimming: 0 bases; J trimming: 3 bases; junction bases outside the gene matches: 13. The CDR3 runs 18 residues. Germline V gene lookup returns CDR1 LGHDT and CDR2 YNNKEL (reference sequence). This chain's CDR3 is CASSQEEWRQGILYEQYF. CDR3 sequence (DNA): TGTGCCAGCAGCCAAGAAGAATGGAGACAGGGGATTCTCTACGAGCAGTACTTC.

This clonotype was seen repeatedly, ten times or more. The gene calls are TRBV24-1 and TRBJ2-1; 11 bases align to TRBD2. The CDR3 has 18 residues. V lost 3 bases to trimming and J lost 4 bases; unmatched junction nucleotides: 10. The V gene's germline CDR1 is KGHDR and CDR2 SFDVKD. This chain's CDR3 is CATSDPKDGTSGYNEQFF. The DNA for the CDR3 is TGTGCCACCAGTGATCCAAAGGACGGGACTAGCGGTTACAATGAGCAGTTCTTC.

This chain connects TRBV20-1 to TRBJ2-5; D not resolved. CDR3 length: 14 amino acids. CDR1 and CDR2 (germline): DFQATT, SNEGSKA (reference sequence). Trimming took 0 bases from V and 5 from J, leaving 13 bases between them. The CDR3 sequence: CSAREAGSTETQYF. The DNA of the CDR3 is TGCAGTGCTAGAGAGGCAGGCTCGACGGAGACCCAGTACTTC.

With regard to this clonotype: Possible read error: a much larger clone is one base away. This chain links TRBV20-1 with TRBJ2-7; D gene ambiguous. In germline, CDR1 is DFQATT, CDR2 SNEGSKA (reference sequence). This CDR3 has 12 residues. CDR3 sequence reads: CSASSPEYEEYF. In DNA, the CDR3 is TGCAGTGCTAGCTCTCCCGAATACGAGGAGTACTTC.

This clonotype was seen at least ten times. V and J are TRBV28 and TRBJ2-5; D is possibly TRBD1 (5 bases). CDR1 is MDHEN and CDR2 is SYDVKM in the germline V gene. Trimming stripped 7 bases from V and 6 bases from J, with 18 bases between. The CDR3 spans 14 residues. CDR3 in amino acids: CASTTPQGLKTQYF. For the CDR3, the DNA is TGTGCCAGCACCACCCCCCAGGGTTTGAAGACCCAGTACTTC.

The CDR3 sequence is CATSGGFNYEQYF. The CDR3 bases are TGTGCCACCAGTGGGGGGTTTAACTACGAGCAGTACTTC. The V gene is TRBV24-1, the J gene TRBJ2-7; D may be TRBD1 or TRBD2 (5 bases each). Germline CDR1 is KGHDR and CDR2 is SFDVKD. With 5 bases removed from V and 3 bases from J, the gap between germline ends came to 10 bases. This CDR3 comprises 13 residues.

The V gene is TRBV15, the J gene TRBJ2-3; 8 nucleotides match TRBD2. The CDR3 sequence is 14 residues long. V dropped 4 bases and J dropped 2; count of bases not matched to a gene: 2. Looked up from germline, CDR1 is LNHNV and CDR2 is YYDKDF (reference sequence). The CDR3 region is CATSKAGDTDTQYF. The CDR3 DNA reads as TGTGCCACCAGCAAAGCGGGGGACACAGATACGCAGTATTTT.

The CDR3 loop is CASSRTSGGWSNTGELFF. CDR3 in DNA: TGTGCCAGCAGTCGGACTAGCGGGGGCTGGTCGAACACCGGGGAGCTGTTTTTT. The V gene is TRBV2, the J gene TRBJ2-2; 13 bases fit TRBD2. The CDR3 consists of 18 residues. Germline CDR1 reads SNHLY; CDR2 reads FYNNEI. V was pared by 5 bases and J by 0 bases, with 6 bases of the junction left unmatched. The full variable domain, rest sourced from reference TRBV2 and TRBJ2-2, is EPEVTQTPSHQVTQMGQEVILRCVPISNHLYFYWYRQILGQKVEFLVSFYNNEISEKSEIFDDQFSVERPDGSNFTLKIRSTKLEDSAMYFCASSRTSGGWSNTGELFFGEGSRLTVL.

A few counts support this clonotype. J is TRBJ1-6 and V is TRBV2, with D unresolved. The CDR3 has 14 amino acids. V lost 6 bases and J 4 bases, leaving 10 bases between the germline ends. CDR1 is SNHLY and CDR2 is FYNNEI in the germline V gene. CDR3 sequence: CASSSLGYNSPLHF. The DNA of the CDR3 is TGTGCCAGCAGCTCTTTAGGGTATAATTCACCCCTCCACTTT.

This clonotype was detected only a few times. The V and J genes are TRBV7-2 and TRBJ1-1; a possible D gene is TRBD1 (5 bases). Trimming shortened V by 1 base and J by 4 bases, and 13 bases separated the two germline ends. The CDR3 covers 15 residues. The germline V gene has CDR1 SGHTA and CDR2 FQGNSA. CDR3 nucleotides: TGTGCCAGCAGCTTAGTAATCGGGGGGGGCACTGAAGCTTTCTTT. This encodes CASSLVIGGGTEAFF.

This clonotype showed up many times. The V call is TRBV4-1, the J call TRBJ2-1; tentative D call: TRBD1 (5 bases). The CDR3 runs to 16 residues. The germline CDR1 and CDR2 sequences are MGHRA and YSYEKL. V was clipped by 0 bases and J by 2 bases, with 11 bases between them. The CDR3 sequence is CASSQEVGVAYNEQFF. CDR3 DNA: TGCGCCAGCAGCCAAGAGGTAGGGGTGGCCTACAATGAGCAGTTCTTC.

This clonotype was seen a handful of times. The chain uses TRBV12-3 or TRBV12-4 and TRBJ2-7; possible D gene TRBD2, 6 bases. This CDR3 has 13 amino acids. The V end was cut by 3 bases, the J end by 4 bases, with 10 bases between. CDR3 sequence: CASSFPGDYEQYF. The CDR3 DNA reads as TGTGCCAGCAGTTTTCCGGGGGATTACGAGCAGTACTTC.